The 23 T cell receptor beta chains below were found in one sample sequenced in a study of T cell clonality in common variable immunodeficiency. Sequencing used immunoSEQ multiplex PCR; TCRdb keeps in-frame clones, though not all of them. The sample has about 52,000 clones, none seen only once. The material sequenced was peripheral blood mononuclear cells. Receptors were obtained from a person aged 18 to 70 in good health.

The sample holds many counts of this clone. The read comes to an end 3 residues before the CDR3 does, leaving the germline J gene to fill in the end. The chain uses TRBV7-9 and TRBJ2-5; a weak D match, TRBD2 (5 bases). The CDR3 consists of 14 residues. V shed 4 bases and J shed 2 bases, with 11 bases lying between them. Germline loops: CDR1 SEHNR, CDR2 FQNEAQ (reference sequence). The CDR3 protein is CASSSDYSQETQYF. The sequenced part of the CDR3 DNA is TGTGCCAGCAGCTCCGACTACTCACAAGAGACC.

This clone has just a few counts. The CDR3 end falls 3 residues outside the read, so it is completed with the germline J gene. The V and J genes are TRBV18 and TRBJ1-1; D is unclear. V was clipped by 2 bases and J by 1 base, with 11 bases between them. Germline loops: CDR1 KGHSH, CDR2 LQKENI. CDR3 length: 15 residues. The CDR3: CASSPAQERNTEAFF. CDR3 DNA, as far as it was read: TGTGCCAGCTCACCAGCCCAGGAGAGGAACACTGAA.

The sample holds many counts of this clone. Coverage ceases 3 residues before the CDR3 finishes, and the germline J gene fills in the end. This rearrangement joins TRBV5-5 to TRBJ1-4, with 7 bases fitting TRBD1. The germline V gene encodes CDR1 SGHKS and CDR2 YYEKEE (reference sequence). V was clipped by 4 bases and J by 7 bases; unmatched bases: 7. The CDR3 extends over 14 amino acids. The CDR3 DNA, read in part, is TGTGCCAGCAGCCCGGACAGGCTGATTGAAAAA. It encodes CASSPDRLIEK. The whole CDR3 is CASSPDRLIEKLFF.

The table lists this clone with many counts. From the germline J gene comes the end of the CDR3, since the read stops 3 residues before it. The chain employs TRBV5-1 and TRBJ2-1; the match to TRBD2 covers 10 bases. V was pared by 0 bases and J by 0 bases, with 3 bases of the junction left unmatched. This CDR3 is 17 amino acids long. CDR1 SGHRS and CDR2 YFSETQ come from the germline V gene. The CDR3 protein is CASSLVASGSSYNEQFF. The CDR3 DNA, read in part, is TGCGCCAGCAGCTTGGTGGCTAGCGGGAGCTCCTACAATGAG.

In this sample, this clone turned up a few times. The read comes to an end 3 residues before the CDR3 does, leaving the germline J gene to fill in the end. The gene calls are TRBV6-1 and TRBJ1-6; D is possibly TRBD1 (5 bases). V shed 4 bases and J shed 1 base, with 8 bases lying between them. This CDR3 is 15 amino acids long. Germline V gene sequence: CDR1 MNHNS, CDR2 SASEGT. CDR3 residues: CASSAGLSYNSPLHF. The CDR3 DNA, read in part, is TGTGCCAGCAGTGCAGGGTTGTCCTATAATTCACCC.

About this clone: The read halts 3 residues ahead of the CDR3 end, with the missing end drawn from the germline J gene. This chain uses TRBV7-6 with TRBJ1-2; D is undetermined. CDR1 is SGHVS and CDR2 is FNYEAQ in the germline V gene. The CDR3 loop spans 13 amino acids. CDR3 DNA (partial): TGTGCCAGCAGCTTAGCTCAGAGAGATACC. It is translated as CASSLAQRDT. The entire CDR3 sequence reads CASSLAQRDTYTF.

The CDR3 region is CSPVGGNEQFF. The part of the CDR3 DNA that was read is TGCAGCCCAGTGGGGGGCAATGAG. The chain carries TRBV20-1 and TRBJ2-1, with D possibly matching TRBD2 (6 bases). The CDR3 end falls 3 residues outside the read, so it is completed with the germline J gene. The CDR3 has 11 residues. The germline gives CDR1 DFQATT, CDR2 SNEGSKA (reference sequence).

This clone was recorded at least ten times. The sequenced fragment ends 3 residues before the CDR3 boundary, so the rest is inferred from the germline J gene. The V and J genes are TRBV20-1 and TRBJ1-6; TRBD1 agrees at 8 bases. The CDR3 is 19 amino acids. CDR1 and CDR2 (germline): DFQATT, SNEGSKA (reference sequence). Trimming took 1 base from V and 9 from J; bases not matched to a gene: 20. Partial CDR3 DNA: TGCAGTGCTAGAGGGAATGACAGGGGCGCCAGTCTCCTTGGTTCACCC. Its protein product is CSARGNDRGASLLGSP. The full CDR3 is CSARGNDRGASLLGSPLHF.

A word on this clone: From the germline J gene comes the end of the CDR3, since the read stops 3 residues before it. The J gene is TRBJ1-2, the V gene TRBV2, with D possibly matching TRBD1 (6 bases). The V end lost 9 bases, the J end lost 2 bases, and 16 bases lay between the germline ends. CDR3 size: 14 residues. Germline loops: CDR1 SNHLY, CDR2 FYNNEI. The CDR3 DNA, read in part, is TGTGCCAGGGGGAGGACAGATTCCAACTATGGC. It codes for CARGRTDSNYG. In full, the CDR3 reads CARGRTDSNYGYTF.

This clone was found many times. The read ends 3 residues shy of where the CDR3 ends; the end is completed using the germline J gene. The V and J genes are TRBV20-1 and TRBJ2-7; the match to TRBD1 covers 11 bases. Germline CDR1 DFQATT, CDR2 SNEGSKA (reference sequence). Trimming took 6 bases from V and 4 from J; bases not matched to a gene: 8. The length of the CDR3 is 14 residues. The CDR3: CSAPRDRGFYEQYF. The sequenced CDR3 bases are TGCAGTGCCCCTCGGGACAGGGGGTTTTACGAG.

This clone was recorded at least ten times. Read sequence stops 3 residues before the CDR3 end, and the germline J gene provides the missing end. This sequence joins TRBV7-9 and TRBJ1-1; D is unclear. The germline V gene encodes CDR1 SEHNR and CDR2 FQNEAQ (reference sequence). V dropped 1 base and J dropped 0 bases, with 6 bases sitting between them. The CDR3 consists of 14 residues. CDR3 DNA (partial): TGTGCCAGCAGCTTAGGCAGTTTGAACACTGAA. Its protein product is CASSLGSLNTE. The whole CDR3 region reads CASSLGSLNTEAFF.

This clone was observed at least ten times. The read halts 3 residues ahead of the CDR3 end, with the missing end drawn from the germline J gene. The genes are TRBV5-4 and TRBJ1-4, with a possible D match to TRBD1 (6 bases). This CDR3 is 16 amino acids long. Germline V lookup: CDR1 SGHNT, CDR2 YYREEE (reference sequence). Trimming pared 2 bases from V and 0 bases from J, leaving 11 bases between. CDR3 in amino acids: CASSFGQPATNEKLFF. CDR3 bases read: TGTGCCAGCAGCTTCGGACAGCCTGCAACTAATGAAAAA.

A note on this clone: The sequenced fragment ends 3 residues before the CDR3 boundary, so the rest is inferred from the germline J gene. This chain links TRBV19 with TRBJ2-3; possible D gene TRBD2, 5 bases. Germline V gives CDR1 LNHDA, CDR2 SQIVND (reference sequence). CDR3 length: 14 amino acids. The CDR3 sequence is CASSMNSGKETQYF. The CDR3 DNA, read in part, is TGTGCCAGTAGTATGAATTCGGGGAAAGAGACG.

Many counts were recorded for this clone. The read ends 3 residues before the CDR3 terminus; that terminus is restored from the germline J gene. The rearrangement links TRBV18 to TRBJ2-5, with 7 positions matching TRBD1. CDR3 length: 13 residues. The J segment lost 2 bases and the V segment lost 3 bases, leaving 0 bases of the junction unmatched. Germline lookup yields CDR1 KGHSH and CDR2 LQKENI. The DNA read from the CDR3 is TGTGCCAGCTCACCGGGACAGCAAGAGACC. As protein: CASSPGQQET. The CDR3 reads in full as CASSPGQQETQYF.

This clone was recorded at least ten times. The missing CDR3 end, 3 residues past where the read stops, is filled in from the germline J gene. This chain links TRBV20-1 with TRBJ1-2; possibly TRBD1 for D (6 bases). V was clipped by 4 bases and J by 4 bases, with 16 bases between them. The CDR3 covers 14 residues. Germline V gene sequence: CDR1 DFQATT, CDR2 SNEGSKA (reference sequence). The covered CDR3 bases are TGCAGTGCTACCGACAGGATGGGCTTCTATGGC. Amino acid sequence: CSATDRMGFYG. The whole CDR3 sequence is CSATDRMGFYGYTF.

This clone was counted between two and nine times. The read finishes 3 residues shy of the CDR3 end, and the germline J gene is used to complete it. This chain uses TRBV7-2 with TRBJ2-3; D call uncertain. The germline CDR1 and CDR2 sequences are SGHTA and FQGNSA. The CDR3 sequence is 13 residues long. CDR3 sequence reads: CASSLEGQETQYF. Incomplete CDR3 DNA: TGTGCCAGCAGCTTAGAAGGCCAAGAGACG.

In this sample, this clone turned up many times. The read ends 3 residues shy of where the CDR3 ends; the end is completed using the germline J gene. The V and J genes are TRBV7-3 and TRBJ2-3; unclear D gene. The germline V and J ends were trimmed by 3 bases and 2 bases, with 9 bases remaining between them. Germline V gene lookup returns CDR1 SGHTA and CDR2 FQGTGA. This CDR3 spans 14 amino acids. The DNA read from the CDR3 is TGTGCCAGCAGCTTGGCCAGCGACACAGATACG. Translation: CASSLASDTDT. The complete CDR3 sequence is CASSLASDTDTQYF.

This clone was seen at least ten times. The read stops 3 residues short of the end of the CDR3; the missing end is completed from the germline J gene. The chain employs TRBV7-2 and TRBJ2-3; TRBD2 aligns across 9 bases. Germline values: CDR1 SGHTA, CDR2 FQGNSA. With V trimmed by 3 bases and J by 5 bases, 3 bases remained unmatched. This CDR3 has 14 residues. Incomplete CDR3 DNA: TGTGCCAGCAGCTTGAGCGGGGGGATAGATACG. It translates to CASSLSGGIDT. The entire CDR3 protein reads CASSLSGGIDTQYF.

Concerning this clone: The read halts 3 residues ahead of the CDR3 end, with the missing end drawn from the germline J gene. The rearrangement uses TRBV30 and TRBJ2-2; 10 bases are shared with TRBD1. Germline CDR1 reads GTSNPN; CDR2 reads SVGIG (reference sequence). The CDR3 is made up of 13 amino acids. The sequenced CDR3 bases are TGTGCCTGGAAGGGGACAGGGGATTCACCG. Encoded protein: CAWKGTGDSP. Given in full, the CDR3 is CAWKGTGDSPLFF.

There are many counts of this clone. The read stops 3 residues short of the end of the CDR3; the missing end is completed from the germline J gene. J is TRBJ2-1 and V is TRBV5-8, with D perhaps TRBD1 (5 bases). Germline V gene sequence: CDR1 SGHTS, CDR2 YDEGEE. The CDR3 runs 15 residues. V lost 6 bases and J lost 4, with 17 bases in between. CDR3 DNA (partial): TGTGCCAGCAACCCAGGACACCTGGGGTACAATGAG. It yields the protein CASNPGHLGYNE. The CDR3 reads in full as CASNPGHLGYNEQFF.

Many counts were recorded for this clone. From the germline J gene comes the end of the CDR3, since the read stops 3 residues before it. The gene calls are TRBV5-1 and TRBJ2-2; possible D gene TRBD1, 5 bases. The CDR3 has 15 residues. Germline-derived CDR1 and CDR2 are SGHRS and YFSETQ. Partial CDR3 DNA: TGCGCCAGCAGCTTGGTTCCGTCTGGGGCCAACGTG. Its translation is CASSLVPSGANV. The whole CDR3 region reads CASSLVPSGANVLFF.

This clone was counted ten times or more. The CDR3 end is not reached by the read, which stops 3 residues before it; the germline J gene fills it in. The chain uses TRBV19 and TRBJ1-4; perhaps TRBD1 as D (5 bases). This CDR3 spans 15 amino acids. Trimming stripped 4 bases from V and 10 bases from J, with 19 bases between. Germline V gene sequence: CDR1 LNHDA, CDR2 SQIVND (reference sequence). CDR3 DNA (partial): TGTGCCAGTAGTACGCCGACAGAGATGATGACAAAA. Encoded protein: CASSTPTEMMTK. The CDR3 as a whole reads CASSTPTEMMTKLFF.

This clone was found many times. The read ends 3 residues shy of where the CDR3 ends; the end is completed using the germline J gene. The rearrangement uses TRBV18 and TRBJ2-2; D may be TRBD1 (6 bases). Germline V gene data show CDR1 as KGHSH and CDR2 as LQKENI. This CDR3 is built from 16 residues. Trimming took 5 bases from V and 0 from J, leaving 13 bases between them. The DNA read from the CDR3 is TGTGCCAGCTCAAAGGACGGGACACCGAACACCGGGGAG. It translates to CASSKDGTPNTGE. The full CDR3 protein is CASSKDGTPNTGELFF.